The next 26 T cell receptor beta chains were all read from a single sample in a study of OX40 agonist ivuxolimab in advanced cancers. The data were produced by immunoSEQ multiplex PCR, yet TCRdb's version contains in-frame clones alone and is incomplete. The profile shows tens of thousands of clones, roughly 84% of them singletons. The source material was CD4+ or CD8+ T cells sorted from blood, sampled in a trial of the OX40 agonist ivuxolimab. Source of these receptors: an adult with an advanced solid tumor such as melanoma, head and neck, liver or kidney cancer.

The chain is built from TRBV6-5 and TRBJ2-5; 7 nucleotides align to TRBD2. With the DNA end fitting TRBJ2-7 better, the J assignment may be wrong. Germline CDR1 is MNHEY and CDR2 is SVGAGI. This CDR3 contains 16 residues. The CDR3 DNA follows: TGTGCCAGCAGTTACTCAATGGGGGGGAGCTCCTACGAGCAGTACTTC. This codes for CASSYSMGGSSYEQYF.

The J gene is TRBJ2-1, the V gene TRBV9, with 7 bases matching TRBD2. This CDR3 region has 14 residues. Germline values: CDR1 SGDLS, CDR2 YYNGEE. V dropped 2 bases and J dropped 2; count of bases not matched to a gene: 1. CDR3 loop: CASSVTSAYNEQFF. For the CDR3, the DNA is TGTGCCAGCAGCGTCACTAGCGCCTACAATGAGCAGTTCTTC.

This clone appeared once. The CDR3 DNA sequence: TGTGCCAGCAGTGATGCACTAGCTATCAATGAGCAGTTCTTC. Protein product: CASSDALAINEQFF. The chain uses TRBV2 and TRBJ2-1, with D possibly being TRBD2 (6 bases). Germline V gene lookup returns CDR1 SNHLY and CDR2 FYNNEI. The ends were cut back, 3 bases at V and 6 bases at J, with 12 bases in the middle. The CDR3 runs 14 residues. Filled out from reference TRBV2 and TRBJ2-1, the complete variable domain reads EPEVTQTPSHQVTQMGQEVILRCVPISNHLYFYWYRQILGQKVEFLVSFYNNEISEKSEIFDDQFSVERPDGSNFTLKIRSTKLEDSAMYFCASSDALAINEQFFGPGTRLTVL.

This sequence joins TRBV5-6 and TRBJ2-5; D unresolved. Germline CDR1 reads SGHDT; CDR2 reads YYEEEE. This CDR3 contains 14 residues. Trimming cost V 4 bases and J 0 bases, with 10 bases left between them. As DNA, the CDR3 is TGTGCCAGCAGCAATCTAGGGAACCAAGAGACCCAGTACTTC. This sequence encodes CASSNLGNQETQYF.

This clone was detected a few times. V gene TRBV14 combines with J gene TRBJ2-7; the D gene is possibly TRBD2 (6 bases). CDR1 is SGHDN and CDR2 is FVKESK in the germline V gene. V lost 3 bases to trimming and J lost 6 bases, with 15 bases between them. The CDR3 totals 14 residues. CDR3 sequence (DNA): TGTGCCAGCAGCCACCTGTCCCTGGGGGGCGAGCAGTACTTC. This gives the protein CASSHLSLGGEQYF.

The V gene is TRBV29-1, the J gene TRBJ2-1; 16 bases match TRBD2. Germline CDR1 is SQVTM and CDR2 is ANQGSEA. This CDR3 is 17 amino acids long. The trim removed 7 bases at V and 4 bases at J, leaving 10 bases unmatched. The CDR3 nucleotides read TGCAGCGGCAGAGGGACTAGCGGGGGGGTATTATACAATGAGCAGTTCTTC. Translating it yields CSGRGTSGGVLYNEQFF.

The CDR3 is CASSVPAQGSRRNEQFF. The CDR3 region has the DNA TGTGCCAGCAGCGTACCCGCCCAAGGGTCCCGCCGCAATGAGCAGTTCTTC. J is TRBJ2-1 and V is TRBV9, with D hard to call. This CDR3 spans 17 amino acids. In germline, CDR1 is SGDLS, CDR2 YYNGEE. Deletions cut 1 base from V and 6 bases from J, with 20 bases between. The variable domain in full, completed from reference TRBV9 and TRBJ2-1, reads DSGVTQTPKHLITATGQRVTLRCSPRSGDLSVYWYQQSLDQGLQFLIQYYNGEERAKGNILERFSAQQFPDLHSELNLSSLELGDSALYFCASSVPAQGSRRNEQFFGPGTRLTVL.

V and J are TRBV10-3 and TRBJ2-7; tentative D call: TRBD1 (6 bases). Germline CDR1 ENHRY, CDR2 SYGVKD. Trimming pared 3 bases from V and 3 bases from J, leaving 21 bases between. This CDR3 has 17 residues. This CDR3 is CAISDTSADSLIYEQYF. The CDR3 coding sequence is TGTGCCATCAGTGACACGTCAGCGGACAGCCTAATCTACGAGCAGTACTTC.

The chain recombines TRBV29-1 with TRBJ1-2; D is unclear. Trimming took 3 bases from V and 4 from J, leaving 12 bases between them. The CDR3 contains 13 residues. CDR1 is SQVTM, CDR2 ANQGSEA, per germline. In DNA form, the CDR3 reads TGCAGCGTTGATGATACACGCCCCTATGGCTACACCTTC. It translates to CSVDDTRPYGYTF.

CDR3 in DNA: TGTGCCAGCACCTGGGACTTATACTACTACAATGAGCAGTTCTTC. This encodes CASTWDLYYYNEQFF. The rearrangement uses TRBV6-5 and TRBJ2-1, with a tentative D call TRBD2 (6 bases). V was clipped by 7 bases and J by 3 bases, with 16 bases between them. Germline V gives CDR1 MNHEY, CDR2 SVGAGI. This CDR3 has 15 residues.

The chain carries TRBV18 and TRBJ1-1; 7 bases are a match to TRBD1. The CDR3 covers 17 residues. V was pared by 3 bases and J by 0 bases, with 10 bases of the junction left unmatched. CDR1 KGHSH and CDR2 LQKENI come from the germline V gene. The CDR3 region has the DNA TGTGCCAGCTCACCTGGTAGGGGGCGATTAATGAACACTGAAGCTTTCTTT. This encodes CASSPGRGRLMNTEAFF.

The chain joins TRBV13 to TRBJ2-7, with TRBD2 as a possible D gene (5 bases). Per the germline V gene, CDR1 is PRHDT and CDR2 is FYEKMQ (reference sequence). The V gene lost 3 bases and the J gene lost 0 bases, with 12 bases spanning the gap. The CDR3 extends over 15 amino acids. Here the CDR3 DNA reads TGTGCCAGCAGCTTGCGGGCAGTCTTCTCCTACGAGCAGTACTTC. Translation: CASSLRAVFSYEQYF.

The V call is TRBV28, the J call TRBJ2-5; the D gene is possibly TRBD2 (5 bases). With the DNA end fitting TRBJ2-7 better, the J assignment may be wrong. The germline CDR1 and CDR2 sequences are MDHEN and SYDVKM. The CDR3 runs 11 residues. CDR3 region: CATRGFYEQYF. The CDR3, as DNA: TGTGCCACCCGGGGTTTCTACGAGCAGTACTTC.

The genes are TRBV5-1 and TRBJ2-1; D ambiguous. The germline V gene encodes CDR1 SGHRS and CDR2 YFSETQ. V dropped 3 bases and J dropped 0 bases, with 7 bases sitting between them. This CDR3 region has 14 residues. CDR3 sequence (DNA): TGCGCCAGCAGCTCCGACGTCTCCTACAATGAGCAGTTCTTC. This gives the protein CASSSDVSYNEQFF.

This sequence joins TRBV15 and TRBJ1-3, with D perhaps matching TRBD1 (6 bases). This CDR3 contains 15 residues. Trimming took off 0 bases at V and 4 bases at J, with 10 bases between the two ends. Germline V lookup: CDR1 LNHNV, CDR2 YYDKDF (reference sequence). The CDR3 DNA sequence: TGTGCCACCAGCAGAGATACAGGGTTCGGAAACACCATATATTTT. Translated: CATSRDTGFGNTIYF.

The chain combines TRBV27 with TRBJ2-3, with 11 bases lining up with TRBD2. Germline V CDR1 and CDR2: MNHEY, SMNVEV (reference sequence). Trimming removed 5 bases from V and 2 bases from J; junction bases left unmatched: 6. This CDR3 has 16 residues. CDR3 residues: CASSPGLADITDTQYF. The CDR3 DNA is TGTGCCAGCAGTCCGGGACTAGCGGACATCACAGATACGCAGTATTTT.

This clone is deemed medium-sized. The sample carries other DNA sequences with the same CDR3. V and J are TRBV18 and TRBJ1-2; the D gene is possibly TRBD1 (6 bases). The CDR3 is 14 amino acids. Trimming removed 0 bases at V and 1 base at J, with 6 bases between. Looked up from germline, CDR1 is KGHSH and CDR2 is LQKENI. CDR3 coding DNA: TGTGCCAGCTCACCACCGGACAGTAACTATGGCTACACCTTC. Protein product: CASSPPDSNYGYTF.

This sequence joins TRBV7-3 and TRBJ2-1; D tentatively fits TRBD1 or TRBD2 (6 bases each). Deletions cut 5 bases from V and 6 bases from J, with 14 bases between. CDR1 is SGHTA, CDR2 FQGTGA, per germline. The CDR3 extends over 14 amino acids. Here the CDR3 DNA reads TGTGCCAGCAGCCCTTGGGGGGCGCGCAATGAGCAGTTCTTC. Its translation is CASSPWGARNEQFF.

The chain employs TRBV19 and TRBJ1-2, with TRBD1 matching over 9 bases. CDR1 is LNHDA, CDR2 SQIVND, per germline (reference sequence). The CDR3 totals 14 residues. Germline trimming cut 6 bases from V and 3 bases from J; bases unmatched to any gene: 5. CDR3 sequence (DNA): TGTGCCAGTAGCGGACAGGGGAGATACTATGGCTACACCTTC. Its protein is CASSGQGRYYGYTF.

CDR3: CAISADLVLSGNTIYF. For the CDR3, the DNA is TGTGCCATCAGTGCCGACCTTGTATTATCTGGAAACACCATATATTTT. The chain uses TRBV10-3 and TRBJ1-3; D uncertain. V was clipped by 4 bases and J by 1 base, with 14 bases between them. From germline, CDR1 is ENHRY and CDR2 SYGVKD. This CDR3 region has 16 residues.

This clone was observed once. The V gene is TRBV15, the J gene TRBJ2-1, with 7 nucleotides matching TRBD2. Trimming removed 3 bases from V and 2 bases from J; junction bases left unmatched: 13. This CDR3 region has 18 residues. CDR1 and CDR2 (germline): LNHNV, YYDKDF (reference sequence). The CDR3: CATSRGGLARITYNEQFF. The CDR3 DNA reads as TGTGCCACCAGCAGGGGGGGGTTGGCGAGAATAACCTACAATGAGCAGTTCTTC.

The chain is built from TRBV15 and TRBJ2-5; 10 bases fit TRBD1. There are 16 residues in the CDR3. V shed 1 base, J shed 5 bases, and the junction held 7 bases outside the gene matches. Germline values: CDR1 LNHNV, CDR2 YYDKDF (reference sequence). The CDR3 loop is CATSRVSGTGDETQYF. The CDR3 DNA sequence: TGTGCCACCAGCAGAGTTTCCGGGACAGGGGACGAGACCCAGTACTTC. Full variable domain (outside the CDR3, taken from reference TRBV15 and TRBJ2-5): DAMVIQNPRYQVTQFGKPVTLSCSQTLNHNVMYWYQQKSSQAPKLLFHYYDKDFNNEADTPDNFQSRRPNTSFCFLDIRSPGLGDTAMYLCATSRVSGTGDETQYFGPGTRLLVL.

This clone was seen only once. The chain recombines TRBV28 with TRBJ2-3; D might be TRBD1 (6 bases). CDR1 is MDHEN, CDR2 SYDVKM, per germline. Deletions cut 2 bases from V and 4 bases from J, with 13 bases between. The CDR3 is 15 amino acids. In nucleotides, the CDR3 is TGTGCCAGCAGTTTAGACAGGCGCTTGGCAGATACGCAGTATTTT. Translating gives CASSLDRRLADTQYF.

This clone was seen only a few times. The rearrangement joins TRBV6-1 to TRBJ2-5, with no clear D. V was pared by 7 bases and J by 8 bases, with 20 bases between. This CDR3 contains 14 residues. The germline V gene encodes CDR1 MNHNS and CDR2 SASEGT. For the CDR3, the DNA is TGTGCCAGCACTTTCCTCCTCGGCAGACAAACCCAGTACTTC. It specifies CASTFLLGRQTQYF.

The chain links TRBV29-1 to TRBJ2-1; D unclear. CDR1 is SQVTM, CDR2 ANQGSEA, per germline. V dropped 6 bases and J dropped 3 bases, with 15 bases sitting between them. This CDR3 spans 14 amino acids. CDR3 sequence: CSVPDPQIYNEQFF. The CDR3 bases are TGCAGCGTACCTGACCCACAGATCTACAATGAGCAGTTCTTC.

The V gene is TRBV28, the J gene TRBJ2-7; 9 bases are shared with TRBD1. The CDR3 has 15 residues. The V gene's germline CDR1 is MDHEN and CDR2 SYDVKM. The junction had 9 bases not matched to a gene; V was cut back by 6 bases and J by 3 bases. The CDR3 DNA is TGTGCCAGCAGAGGTGCCGGGACAGGGTTCTACGAGCAGTACTTC. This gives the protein CASRGAGTGFYEQYF.